What follows is one T cell receptor (beta chain) and its context. The specificity of this receptor is unknown. Per-base qualities were not stored, and no clone one base away is much larger. This entry belongs to a study of response to subunit inactivated influenza vaccine (dated by TCRdb to about 2018). For the study in its entirety: To follow how T cells responded to a trivalent subunit inactivated influenza vaccine, the researchers relied on deep quantitative profiling of the T cell receptor repertoire. Study-wide findings and limitations: The authors suggested that each seasonal influenza vaccination may recruit only a limited number of new T cells.

Preparation of the library involved RT-PCR. TCRdb records Illumina HiSeq 2500 as the sequencer. The public reads were reprocessed in TCRdb via fastp at Q25 and MiXCR, keeping in-frame beta chains. Each CDR3 protein appears once, grouped with its most common genes and DNA. The sample table contains roughly 650,000 distinct CDR3 sequences; only one count was recorded for roughly 15% of them. Jointly, the top ten make up roughly 7.2% of the sample. The CDR3 spans 16 residues, from the cysteine through the phenylalanine. Only the CDR3 DNA is retained, 48 bases long and in frame from the first base. Trimming accounts for 5 bases at V and 3 bases at J, while the number of junction bases matched to no gene is 12.

The sequenced sample was PBMCs from blood, obtained less than 15 days before vaccination. The receptor's source is a man aged 45-65 years who received an inactivated influenza vaccine. Donor details come from another sample of the same person, matched by shared clones. The chain employs TRBV12-3 or TRBV12-4 and TRBJ1-2; 7 central nucleotides agree with TRBD1. The CDR3 region: CASSNRLGGVYYGYTF. The bases read TGTGCCAGCAGTAACCGCCTAGGGGGCGTCTACTATGGCTACACCTTC.